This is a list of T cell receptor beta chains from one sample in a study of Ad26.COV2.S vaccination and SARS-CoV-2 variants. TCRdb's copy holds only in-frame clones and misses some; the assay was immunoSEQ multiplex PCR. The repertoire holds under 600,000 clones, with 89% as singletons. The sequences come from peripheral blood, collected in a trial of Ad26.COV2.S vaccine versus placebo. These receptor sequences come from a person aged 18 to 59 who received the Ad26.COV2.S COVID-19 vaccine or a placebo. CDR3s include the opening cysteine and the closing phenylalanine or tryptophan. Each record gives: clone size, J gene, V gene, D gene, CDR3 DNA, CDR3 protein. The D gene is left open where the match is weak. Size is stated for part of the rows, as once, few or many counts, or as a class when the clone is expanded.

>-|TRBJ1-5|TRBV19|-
TGTGCCAGTAGTATAGACTACAGGGCTGGTGGCAATCAGCCCCAGCATTTT
CASSIDYRAGGNQPQHF
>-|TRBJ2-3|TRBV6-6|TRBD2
TGTGCCAGCAGTAAAAGCGGGATCCCCCCAGATACGCAGTATTTT
CASSKSGIPPDTQYF
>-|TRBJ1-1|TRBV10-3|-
TGTGCCATCAGTGAGTCGGGTCGAGGTTTGAACACTGAAGCTTTCTTT
CAISESGRGLNTEAFF
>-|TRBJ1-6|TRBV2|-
TGTGCCAGCAGTGACCCCAGCTCCCGGGGGCCTAATTCACCCCTCCACTTT
CASSDPSSRGPNSPLHF
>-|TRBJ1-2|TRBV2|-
TGTGCCAGCAGTTCCGGACGGACGAATGGCTACACCTTC
CASSSGRTNGYTF
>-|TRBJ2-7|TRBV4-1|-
TGCGCCAGCAGCCCCCCGGAGGGTGCCGAGCAGTACTTC
CASSPPEGAEQYF
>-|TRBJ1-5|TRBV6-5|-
TGTGCCAGCAGGACCTCGGGGGGGTTCCAGCCCCAGCATTTT
CASRTSGGFQPQHF
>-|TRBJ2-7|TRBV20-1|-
TGCAGTGCCCAGCAATCCTACGAGCAGTACTTC
CSAQQSYEQYF
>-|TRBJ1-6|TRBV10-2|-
TGCGCCAGCAGTGCGACCGCCCCGCGCTATAATTCACCCCTCCACTTT
CASSATAPRYNSPLHF
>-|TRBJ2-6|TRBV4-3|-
TGCGCCAGCAGCCAAGAACCTTCGCGACAGACTGGGGCCAACGTCCTGACTTTC
CASSQEPSRQTGANVLTF
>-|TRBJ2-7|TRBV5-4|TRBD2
TGTGCCAGCAGCTTGGCTAGCGGTGGGTACGAGCAGTACTTC
CASSLASGGYEQYF
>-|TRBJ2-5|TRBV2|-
TGTGCCAGCAGTGAAGGACAGGTAATAGAGACCCAGTACTTC
CASSEGQVIETQYF
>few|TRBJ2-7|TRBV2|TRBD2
TGTGCCAGCAGCGGACTAGCGGGAGCCCCCTACGAGCAGTACTTC
CASSGLAGAPYEQYF
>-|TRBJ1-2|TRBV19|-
TGTGCCAGCTTACGGGAGGGAATTCCCTACTATGGCTACACCTTC
CASLREGIPYYGYTF
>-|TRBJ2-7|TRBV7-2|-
TGTGCCAGCAGCTTAGTTGTCTACGAGCAGTACTTC
CASSLVVYEQYF
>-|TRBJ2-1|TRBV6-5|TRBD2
TGTGCCAGCAGGCTAGCGGACTACAATGAGCAGTTCTTC
CASRLADYNEQFF
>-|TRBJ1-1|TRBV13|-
TGTGCCAGCAGCTTGACAGAGAAAGCTTTCTTT
CASSLTEKAFF
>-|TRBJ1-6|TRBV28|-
TGTGCCGGCAGGGAACAGCTTAATTCACCCCTCCACTTT
CAGREQLNSPLHF
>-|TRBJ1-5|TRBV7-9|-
TGTGCCAGCAACCGGGGCATCAATCAGCCCCAGCATTTT
CASNRGINQPQHF
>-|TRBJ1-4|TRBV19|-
TGTGCCAGTAGGACTTCGGGGAGTGCAACTAATGAAAAACTGTTTTTT
CASRTSGSATNEKLFF
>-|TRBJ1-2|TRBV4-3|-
TGCGCCAGCAGCCAAGAACGGGGCTATGGCTACACCTTC
CASSQERGYGYTF
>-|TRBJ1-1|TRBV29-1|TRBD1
TGCAGCGTTGAGCCGGAGGCCGGACAGGCCCGGGATGCTTTCTTT
CSVEPEAGQARDAFF
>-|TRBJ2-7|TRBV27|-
TGTGCCAGCAGGGAGAGCGGAGGCTCCTACGAGCAGTACTTC
CASRESGGSYEQYF
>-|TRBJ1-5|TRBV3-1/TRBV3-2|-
TGTGCCAGCAGCCAAGACATGCCCGGGAAGATCAATCAGCCCCAGCATTTT
CASSQDMPGKINQPQHF
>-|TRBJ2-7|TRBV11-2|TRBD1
TGTGCCAGCAGCTTAGGACAGGGAATCTACGAGCAGTACTTC
CASSLGQGIYEQYF
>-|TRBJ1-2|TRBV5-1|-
TGCGCCAGCAGCTTGGTACCGGGGGGAAATGGCTACACCTTC
CASSLVPGGNGYTF
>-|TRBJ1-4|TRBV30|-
TGTGCCTGGAGTCGACCCCCGGGGCATGAAAAACTGTTTTTT
CAWSRPPGHEKLFF
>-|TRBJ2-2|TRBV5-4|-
TGTGCCAGCAGCTTCGACGGGGGCACGAACACCGGGGAGCTGTTTTTT
CASSFDGGTNTGELFF
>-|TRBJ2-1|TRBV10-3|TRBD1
TGTGCCATCAGTTCCCTGGGACAGGAGTACAATGAGCAGTTCTTC
CAISSLGQEYNEQFF
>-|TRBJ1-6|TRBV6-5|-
TGTGCCAGCAGTTACTCGGGCTCACCCCTCCACTTT
CASSYSGSPLHF
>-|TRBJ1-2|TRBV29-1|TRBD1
TGCAGCGTTGATCGCATGAAATTGGACAGGGAAGATGGCTACACCTTC
CSVDRMKLDREDGYTF
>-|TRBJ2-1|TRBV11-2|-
TGTGCCAGCAGGGACGGGGCCAATCACAATGAGCAGTTCTTC
CASRDGANHNEQFF
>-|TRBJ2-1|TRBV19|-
TGTGCCAGTAGTCGGGGGAGTAGCGGCTACAATGAGCAGTTCTTC
CASSRGSSGYNEQFF